The T cell receptor beta chain described here comes from a study of shared clonotypes between healthy human individuals. Comments on this clone: The same CDR3 also results from other DNA sequences found in this sample.

Data came from immunoSEQ multiplex PCR; TCRdb stores just in-frame clones and leaves some out. The sample has 2.3 million or so clones, 85% to 95% seen once. Per the germline V gene, CDR1 is LNHNV and CDR2 is YYDKDF (reference sequence). The CDR3 loop spans 13 amino acids. The V and J ends lost 1 base and 4 bases respectively, with 5 bases between them. The V and J genes are TRBV15 and TRBJ2-1; D remains ambiguous. The sequence was obtained from a man in his late teens or twenties in good health. Some clones in this sample may be carry-over from other donors' samples. The sequenced sample consisted of naive CD4+ T cells from PBMCs. Subset indicated: CD45RA+ positively selected. The CDR3 spells CATSRVGYNEQFF. CDR3 DNA sequence: TGTGCCACCAGCAGAGTGGGTTACAATGAGCAGTTCTTC.